Below are 32 T cell receptor beta chains sequenced from a single sample in a study of low-dose radiotherapy and immunotherapy resistance in tumors. The time point here: before trial treatment. A roughly 20-cycle PCR with a constant-region primer and V-primer adapter amplified TCRs. TCRdb redid the calling of the reads with MiXCR, one entry per CDR3 protein. The sample records tens of thousands of distinct CDR3 sequences, 12% being singletons. The material sequenced was PBMCs, taken before treatment. These receptors were obtained from a female donor with ovarian cancer.

This clonotype was observed at least ten times. The gene calls are TRBV6-6 and TRBJ1-3; D not resolved. The CDR3 length is 17 residues. Trimming left V 0 bases short and J 0 bases short, with 12 bases between. Germline V gene data show CDR1 as MNHNY and CDR2 as SVGAGI (reference sequence). For the CDR3, the DNA is TGTGCCAGCAGTTACTCGTTTCTGGGGAGCTCTGGAAACACCATATATTTT. It specifies CASSYSFLGSSGNTIYF.

There are many counts of this clonotype. This rearrangement joins TRBV7-3 to TRBJ2-7; the match to TRBD2 covers 8 bases. The junction had 2 bases not matched to a gene; V was cut back by 5 bases and J by 5 bases. The CDR3 is 12 amino acids. CDR1 SGHTA and CDR2 FQGTGA come from the germline V gene. CDR3 amino acids: CASSPGGNEQYF. The CDR3 DNA follows: TGTGCCAGCAGCCCGGGGGGGAACGAGCAGTACTTC. Complete variable domain (other parts from reference TRBV7-3 and TRBJ2-7): GAGVSQTPSNKVTEKGKYVELRCDPISGHTALYWYRQSLGQGPEFLIYFQGTGAADDSGLPNDRFFAVRPEGSVSTLKIQRTERGDSAVYLCASSPGGNEQYFGPGTRLTVT.

This sequence joins TRBV2 and TRBJ2-1; TRBD2 aligns across 12 bases. V shed 5 bases, J shed 5 bases, and the junction held 4 bases outside the gene matches. There are 15 residues in the CDR3. CDR1 is SNHLY, CDR2 FYNNEI, per germline. CDR3: CASSPTSGGDNEQFF. The CDR3 DNA is TGTGCCAGCAGTCCGACTAGCGGGGGCGACAATGAGCAGTTCTTC.

This clonotype occurred many times. The chain joins TRBV19 to TRBJ1-5, with D possibly matching TRBD1 (6 bases). V was cut by 10 bases and J by 2 bases, with 12 bases left in between. There are 13 residues in the CDR3. Germline assignment: CDR1 LNHDA and CDR2 SQIVND (reference sequence). Here the CDR3 reads CATCRGGNQPQHF. As DNA, the CDR3 is TGTGCCACCTGCAGGGGCGGCAATCAGCCCCAGCATTTT.

The J gene is TRBJ2-7, the V gene TRBV19, with D perhaps matching TRBD1 (5 bases). The germline CDR1 and CDR2 sequences are LNHDA and SQIVND (reference sequence). The CDR3 covers 14 residues. Trimming cost V 4 bases and J 2 bases, with 12 bases left between them. In DNA, the CDR3 is TGTGCCAGTAGTAGTGACAGAAAAACCTACGAGCAGTACTTC. Its protein is CASSSDRKTYEQYF.

This clonotype was observed at least ten times. J is TRBJ2-1 and V is TRBV2; D not certain. Germline CDR1 reads SNHLY; CDR2 reads FYNNEI. The V gene lost 3 bases and the J gene lost 1 base, with 10 bases spanning the gap. The CDR3 totals 15 residues. CDR3 sequence: CASSDSAASYNEQFF. In DNA, the CDR3 is TGTGCCAGCAGTGATTCCGCGGCGTCCTACAATGAGCAGTTCTTC.

This clonotype showed up many times. The chain has TRBV29-1 and TRBJ2-7, with a tentative D call TRBD2 (7 bases). Germline V gene data show CDR1 as SQVTM and CDR2 as ANQGSEA. Trimming shortened V by 0 bases and J by 2 bases, and 11 bases separated the two germline ends. The CDR3 covers 14 residues. CDR3 sequence reads: CSVEDRGGTYEQYF. CDR3 DNA sequence: TGCAGCGTTGAAGATAGGGGGGGAACCTACGAGCAGTACTTC.

The chain carries TRBV6-5 and TRBJ2-3; the D gene is possibly TRBD2 (5 bases). This CDR3 comprises 18 residues. Germline CDR1 MNHEY, CDR2 SVGAGI. V lost 6 bases and J lost 5, with 27 bases in between. CDR3 in DNA: TGTGCCAGCAGCCCCGCAAGTGTTGGGGAGTCCGCTCAAGATACGCAGTATTTT. This translates into CASSPASVGESAQDTQYF.

V gene TRBV4-1 combines with J gene TRBJ2-2; TRBD1 is a possible D gene (6 bases). The V gene's germline CDR1 is MGHRA and CDR2 YSYEKL. Trimming took off 2 bases at V and 2 bases at J, with 9 bases between the two ends. The CDR3 is 15 residues long. The CDR3 DNA reads as TGCGCCAGCAGCCAAAACAGGGCTAACACCGGGGAGCTGTTTTTT. Translating it yields CASSQNRANTGELFF.

This clonotype was observed many times. This chain links TRBV7-6 with TRBJ1-3, with unresolved D. Trimming shortened V by 0 bases and J by 0 bases, and 9 bases separated the two germline ends. The CDR3 extends over 16 amino acids. Germline CDR1 is SGHVS and CDR2 is FNYEAQ. The CDR3 bases are TGTGCCAGCAGCTTAGCGGGCCTGAGCTCTGGAAACACCATATATTTT. Protein sequence: CASSLAGLSSGNTIYF. Drawing the rest from reference TRBV7-6 and TRBJ1-3, the complete variable domain is GAGVSQSPRYKVTKRGQDVALRCDPISGHVSLYWYRQALGQGPEFLTYFNYEAQQDKSGLPNDRFSAERPEGSISTLTIQRTEQRDSAMYRCASSLAGLSSGNTIYFGEGSWLTVV.

This clonotype has at least ten counts. The chain joins TRBV7-3 to TRBJ2-2, with 7 bases lining up with TRBD2. The trim removed 6 bases at V and 6 bases at J, leaving 10 bases unmatched. CDR1 and CDR2 from the germline V gene are SGHTA and FQGTGA. The CDR3 is 15 amino acids. DNA for the CDR3: TGTGCCAGCAGAAAGGTCGGCGGGGGAGCCGGGGAGCTGTTTTTT. Its protein product is CASRKVGGGAGELFF.

This clonotype was seen at least ten times. The chain links TRBV7-3 to TRBJ2-6; 8 nucleotides match TRBD1. J gave up 2 bases and V 3 bases, and 3 bases lay outside the gene matches. Per the germline V gene, CDR1 is SGHTA and CDR2 is FQGTGA. The CDR3 extends over 16 amino acids. The CDR3, as DNA: TGTGCCAGCAGCTTCGTCAGGGGGCCTGGGGCCAACGTCCTGACTTTC. It specifies CASSFVRGPGANVLTF.

This clonotype has a count of ten or more. The genes are TRBV2 and TRBJ1-2; the D gene is possibly TRBD1 (6 bases). V lost 3 bases to trimming and J lost 4 bases, with 12 bases between them. The CDR3 is 14 residues long. Germline CDR1 SNHLY, CDR2 FYNNEI. The CDR3 nucleotides read TGTGCCAGCAGTGACCAGGGGACTACCTATGGCTACACCTTC. Encoded protein: CASSDQGTTYGYTF. The whole variable domain, remainder taken from reference TRBV2 and TRBJ1-2, is EPEVTQTPSHQVTQMGQEVILRCVPISNHLYFYWYRQILGQKVEFLVSFYNNEISEKSEIFDDQFSVERPDGSNFTLKIRSTKLEDSAMYFCASSDQGTTYGYTFGSGTRLTVV.

This clonotype showed up many times. The chain recombines TRBV5-1 with TRBJ2-5, with 7 bases that match TRBD1. Germline V lookup: CDR1 SGHRS, CDR2 YFSETQ. Trimming took 2 bases from V and 1 from J; bases not matched to a gene: 5. The CDR3 runs 15 residues. The CDR3 is CASSFKGAGQETQYF. For the CDR3, the DNA is TGCGCCAGCAGCTTTAAGGGGGCCGGCCAAGAGACCCAGTACTTC.

This clonotype was counted at least ten times. The genes are TRBV12-3 or TRBV12-4 and TRBJ2-5; the match to TRBD2 covers 8 bases. With 6 bases clipped from V and 5 bases from J, the junction kept 2 bases outside the gene matches. The CDR3 consists of 12 residues. The CDR3 sequence is CASSGGGETQYF. The CDR3 nucleotides read TGTGCCAGCAGCGGGGGGGGGGAGACCCAGTACTTC.

The J gene is TRBJ2-5, the V gene TRBV6-5, with 7 nucleotides matching TRBD1. V shed 2 bases, J shed 1 base, and the junction held 1 base outside the gene matches. The CDR3 is made up of 14 amino acids. CDR1 is MNHEY, CDR2 SVGAGI, per germline. Written as DNA, the CDR3 is TGTGCCAGCAGTTACCAGGGGGTCCAAGAGACCCAGTACTTC. Amino acid sequence: CASSYQGVQETQYF.

This clonotype was seen many times. The chain combines TRBV12-3 or TRBV12-4 with TRBJ2-1, with TRBD2 matching 10 bases. V lost 5 bases and J lost 7; bases outside the gene matches: 14. This CDR3 spans 17 amino acids. The CDR3 region has the DNA TGTGCCAGCAGTCCCCGTTGGGGTAGCGGGGGGTGGAATGAGCAGTTCTTC. This translates into CASSPRWGSGGWNEQFF.

A word on this clonotype: The junction does not match germline at one end; this may be a read error. The gene calls are TRBV18 and TRBJ2-7; D ambiguous. This CDR3 spans 12 amino acids. Germline CDR1 and CDR2: KGHSH and LQKENI. The CDR3 loop reads CASTPSSYEQYF. Here the CDR3 DNA reads TGTGCCAGCACACCTAGCTCCTACGAGCAGTACTTC.

This clonotype was detected ten times or more. This chain uses TRBV7-2 with TRBJ2-7; D is possibly TRBD2 (5 bases). V was trimmed by 6 bases and J by 5 bases, leaving 17 bases between them. The CDR3 is 14 amino acids. Germline V gives CDR1 SGHTA, CDR2 FQGNSA. CDR3 region: CASSPTGRDHEQYF. As DNA, the CDR3 is TGTGCCAGCAGTCCCACGGGTCGGGATCACGAGCAGTACTTC.

This clonotype was recorded at least ten times. DNA for the CDR3: TGCGCCAGCAGCTTGGCCGCAAAGGGGTCCTACAATGAGCAGTTCTTC. This gives the protein CASSLAAKGSYNEQFF. The genes are TRBV5-1 and TRBJ2-1; possibly TRBD1 for D (5 bases). Germline CDR1 and CDR2: SGHRS and YFSETQ. The CDR3 is 16 amino acids. V was clipped by 0 bases and J by 1 base, with 11 bases between them.

This clonotype was seen at least ten times. The rearrangement joins TRBV12-3 or TRBV12-4 to TRBJ1-6; D is unresolved. Trimming cost V 7 bases and J 9 bases, with 19 bases left between them. The length of the CDR3 is 15 residues. The CDR3 loop reads CASTPTGGSGSPLHF. CDR3 DNA: TGTGCCAGCACCCCGACTGGAGGGTCAGGTTCACCCCTCCACTTT.

This chain uses TRBV9 with TRBJ2-3, with D maybe TRBD2 (7 bases). Germline CDR1 reads SGDLS; CDR2 reads YYNGEE. The germline V and J ends were trimmed by 2 bases and 8 bases, with 15 bases remaining between them. CDR3 size: 14 residues. The CDR3 coding sequence is TGTGCCAGCAGCGTTGAGGGGGGGAAGGGTACGCAGTATTTT. Translation: CASSVEGGKGTQYF.

This clonotype was detected many times. The V gene is TRBV6-6, the J gene TRBJ2-7; 10 nucleotides agree with TRBD2. Trimming cost V 6 bases and J 4 bases; bases outside gene matches: 6. There are 14 residues in the CDR3. CDR1 and CDR2 from the germline V gene are MNHNY and SVGAGI (reference sequence). In DNA form, the CDR3 reads TGTGCCAGCAGATTGACTAGCGGGCCTTACGAGCAGTACTTC. Translating gives CASRLTSGPYEQYF.

This clonotype has a count of ten or more. The genes are TRBV19 and TRBJ1-5, with 10 bases identical to TRBD1. Germline CDR1 is LNHDA and CDR2 is SQIVND (reference sequence). The CDR3 covers 16 residues. Losses at the gene ends were 3 bases for V and 4 bases for J; bases not matched to a gene: 6. Here the CDR3 reads CASSILGQGLNQPQHF. In DNA, the CDR3 is TGTGCCAGTAGTATTTTGGGACAGGGGCTTAATCAGCCCCAGCATTTT.

This clonotype was recorded many times. V and J are TRBV5-4 and TRBJ2-5, with D possibly matching TRBD2 (5 bases). The CDR3 length is 13 residues. V was trimmed by 4 bases and J by 3 bases, leaving 10 bases between them. Germline CDR1 reads SGHNT; CDR2 reads YYREEE (reference sequence). CDR3 nucleotide sequence: TGTGCCAGCAGCCAAGGACTGGAAGAGACCCAGTACTTC. The encoded protein is CASSQGLEETQYF.

The sample holds many counts of this clonotype. The chain combines TRBV7-9 with TRBJ1-1; D not resolved. The CDR3 has 17 residues. CDR1 and CDR2 from the germline V gene are SEHNR and FQNEAQ (reference sequence). The germline V and J ends were trimmed by 0 bases and 1 base, with 15 bases remaining between them. The chain's CDR3 is CASSLAVGAVWNTEAFF. The CDR3 DNA sequence: TGTGCCAGCAGCTTAGCGGTGGGCGCGGTCTGGAACACTGAAGCTTTCTTT.

The J gene is TRBJ2-7, the V gene TRBV5-5, with D tentatively TRBD1 or TRBD2 (5 bases each). Germline CDR1 SGHKS, CDR2 YYEKEE (reference sequence). Trimming left V 1 base short and J 0 bases short, with 11 bases between. The CDR3 runs to 15 residues. Here the CDR3 DNA reads TGTGCCAGCAGCTTGTCGGGACGGAGCTCCTACGAGCAGTACTTC. As protein: CASSLSGRSSYEQYF.

Ten or more counts support this clonotype. V and J are TRBV13 and TRBJ2-7; 8 bases are a match to TRBD2. Germline V lookup: CDR1 PRHDT, CDR2 FYEKMQ (reference sequence). The V segment lost 5 bases and the J segment 0 bases; nucleotides outside the gene matches: 6. The length of the CDR3 is 15 residues. The CDR3 loop is CASSRGGSGSYEQYF. As DNA, the CDR3 is TGTGCCAGCAGCCGGGGGGGGAGCGGCTCCTACGAGCAGTACTTC.

This clonotype has at least ten counts. The J gene is TRBJ2-2, the V gene TRBV5-5; D may correspond to TRBD1 or TRBD2 (6 bases each). Trimming left V 4 bases short and J 2 bases short, with 15 bases between. CDR1 SGHKS and CDR2 YYEKEE come from the germline V gene (reference sequence). The CDR3 is 16 residues long. CDR3 residues: CASSPGAGPNTGELFF. CDR3 nucleotide sequence: TGTGCCAGCAGCCCGGGGGCAGGGCCCAACACCGGGGAGCTGTTTTTT.

This clonotype was observed many times. V gene TRBV10-3 combines with J gene TRBJ1-3; D remains ambiguous. The V gene's germline CDR1 is ENHRY and CDR2 SYGVKD. Trimming removed 7 bases from V and 4 bases from J, with 11 bases in between. CDR3 length: 13 residues. The CDR3 protein is CAINPGTGNTIYF. The CDR3 DNA reads TGTGCCATCAATCCGGGAACCGGAAACACCATATATTTT.

This clonotype was detected many times. The chain is built from TRBV3-1 and TRBJ2-7; 8 bases map to TRBD1. Trimming at V came to 3 bases and at J to 5 bases, leaving 3 bases not matched to a gene. From germline, CDR1 is LGHDT and CDR2 YNNKEL (reference sequence). CDR3 size: 13 residues. The CDR3 region is CASSHQGADEQYF. CDR3 sequence (DNA): TGTGCCAGCAGCCATCAGGGGGCCGACGAGCAGTACTTC.

About this clonotype: Since a far larger clone is one base different, this is likely a read error. The chain has TRBV20-1 and TRBJ2-1; 9 bases agree with TRBD2. The CDR3 totals 13 residues. The ends lost 5 bases at V and 13 bases at J; junction bases unmatched: 12. Germline CDR1 and CDR2: DFQATT and SNEGSKA (reference sequence). DNA of the CDR3: TGCAGTGCTCCTAGACCTAGCGGGGAGACCCAGTTCTTC. Translation gives CSAPRPSGETQFF.